These T cell receptor beta chains were read from a single sample in a study of cytomegalovirus exposure and HLA in healthy donors. Produced via immunoSEQ multiplex PCR; TCRdb's table is partial and in-frame only. The sample shows 75,000 to 95,000 clones, around 84% of them seen only once. The specimen sequenced was PBMCs. These receptors all stem from a man younger than 30 in good health and CMV-seronegative. Both conserved end residues are part of each CDR3. Each record gives: clone size, J gene, V gene, D gene, CDR3 DNA, CDR3 protein. The D gene is left open where the match is weak. Clone size is given for some rows only: seen once, a few or many times, or a class if the clone is expanded.

clone size: few; J gene: TRBJ1-5; V gene: TRBV19; D gene: -; CDR3 DNA: TGTGCCAGTAGTATGGCGGCCTTGGGTCGGCAGCCCCAGCATTTT; CDR3 protein: CASSMAALGRQPQHF
clone size: once; J gene: TRBJ2-3; V gene: TRBV7-9; D gene: TRBD2; CDR3 DNA: TGTGCCAGCAGCTTAGGCCGCGGGAGGGCGGGAGATACGCAGTATTTT; CDR3 protein: CASSLGRGRAGDTQYF
clone size: once; J gene: TRBJ2-5; V gene: TRBV5-5; D gene: TRBD2; CDR3 DNA: TGTGCCAGCAGCGATCCGGTTACTAGCGGGAGTGGGGAGACCCAGTACTTC; CDR3 protein: CASSDPVTSGSGETQYF
clone size: -; J gene: TRBJ1-2; V gene: TRBV10-3; D gene: TRBD1; CDR3 DNA: TGTGCCATCAGAACCGGGACAGAGCTTAACTATGGCTACACCTTC; CDR3 protein: CAIRTGTELNYGYTF
clone size: -; J gene: TRBJ1-1; V gene: TRBV9; D gene: -; CDR3 DNA: TGTGCCAGCAGCGTAGGGGGGGGAACGAACACTGAAGCTTTCTTT; CDR3 protein: CASSVGGGTNTEAFF
clone size: once; J gene: TRBJ1-1; V gene: TRBV5-1; D gene: -; CDR3 DNA: TGCGCCAGCAGCTTGACAGCAACCATGAACACTGAAGCTTTCTTT; CDR3 protein: CASSLTATMNTEAFF
clone size: -; J gene: TRBJ1-2; V gene: TRBV14; D gene: -; CDR3 DNA: TGTGCCAGCAGCCTCGACAGGATTAACTATGGCTACACCTTC; CDR3 protein: CASSLDRINYGYTF
clone size: few; J gene: TRBJ2-7; V gene: TRBV25-1; D gene: -; CDR3 DNA: TGTGCCAGCAGTGAACCTGGGCCGACGTCCGAGCAGTACTTC; CDR3 protein: CASSEPGPTSEQYF
clone size: -; J gene: TRBJ2-1; V gene: TRBV10-2; D gene: TRBD2; CDR3 DNA: TGCGCCAGCACTGATAGCGGGAGGGCCTACAATGAGCAGTTCTTC; CDR3 protein: CASTDSGRAYNEQFF
clone size: once; J gene: TRBJ2-7; V gene: TRBV10-1; D gene: TRBD2; CDR3 DNA: TGCGCCAGCCAACTAGCGGAGAGCTACGAGCAGTACTTC; CDR3 protein: CASQLAESYEQYF
clone size: -; J gene: TRBJ1-2; V gene: TRBV2; D gene: TRBD1; CDR3 DNA: TGTGCCAGCAGTGAACGTCAGGGGGCTAACTATGGCTACACCTTC; CDR3 protein: CASSERQGANYGYTF
clone size: -; J gene: TRBJ2-4; V gene: TRBV27; D gene: -; CDR3 DNA: TGTGCCAGCAGTTCCGGGAGCACGAGAAACATTCAGTACTTC; CDR3 protein: CASSSGSTRNIQYF
clone size: -; J gene: TRBJ1-1; V gene: TRBV5-1; D gene: TRBD1; CDR3 DNA: TGCGCCAGCGCACAGGGGGCATTGGCTGAAGCTTTCTTT; CDR3 protein: CASAQGALAEAFF
clone size: -; J gene: TRBJ2-5; V gene: TRBV21-1; D gene: -; CDR3 DNA: TGTGCCAGCAGCCCCCAAGGGGGGGGAGGAGAGACCCAGTACTTC; CDR3 protein: CASSPQGGGGETQYF
clone size: once; J gene: TRBJ2-1; V gene: TRBV21-1; D gene: -; CDR3 DNA: TGTGCCAGCAGCAAAGAACCGACCGGGAGGGTGGATGAGCAGTTCTTC; CDR3 protein: CASSKEPTGRVDEQFF
clone size: few; J gene: TRBJ1-1; V gene: TRBV7-9; D gene: TRBD1; CDR3 DNA: TGTGCCAGCAGCTTAGGGACAGGAGGACGGATCGACACTGAAGCTTTCTTT; CDR3 protein: CASSLGTGGRIDTEAFF
clone size: -; J gene: TRBJ1-1; V gene: TRBV6-5; D gene: TRBD1; CDR3 DNA: TGTGCCAGCAGTTATAGGACAGGGACGAACACTGAAGCTTTCTTT; CDR3 protein: CASSYRTGTNTEAFF
clone size: -; J gene: TRBJ2-7; V gene: TRBV6-5; D gene: -; CDR3 DNA: TGTGCCAGCAGTCAATATTTCACGGGACACCAGTACTTC; CDR3 protein: CASSQYFTGHQYF
clone size: -; J gene: TRBJ2-6; V gene: TRBV7-9; D gene: -; CDR3 DNA: TGTGCCAGCAGCTCAGCGCAGGGTTGGAGAACTGGGGCCAACGTCCTGACTTTC; CDR3 protein: CASSSAQGWRTGANVLTF
clone size: -; J gene: TRBJ2-5; V gene: TRBV30; D gene: TRBD2; CDR3 DNA: TGTGCCTGGAGTAAGGGGACTAGCGGACAAGAGACCCAGTACTTC; CDR3 protein: CAWSKGTSGQETQYF
clone size: -; J gene: TRBJ2-5; V gene: TRBV7-8; D gene: -; CDR3 DNA: TGTGCCAGCAGCCCCGGTATCGAGACCCAGTACTTC; CDR3 protein: CASSPGIETQYF
clone size: once; J gene: TRBJ1-3; V gene: TRBV29-1; D gene: TRBD1; CDR3 DNA: TGCAGCGTTCCTGGACAGGGATCTGGAAACACCATATATTTT; CDR3 protein: CSVPGQGSGNTIYF
clone size: -; J gene: TRBJ2-5; V gene: TRBV2; D gene: TRBD2; CDR3 DNA: TGTGCCAGCAGTGAAAGGACTAGCCGCGAGACCCAGTACTTC; CDR3 protein: CASSERTSRETQYF
clone size: once; J gene: TRBJ2-3; V gene: TRBV15; D gene: -; CDR3 DNA: TGTGCCACCAGCAGAGATCCGGGAGGCACAGATACGCAGTATTTT; CDR3 protein: CATSRDPGGTDTQYF
clone size: -; J gene: TRBJ1-1; V gene: TRBV10-3; D gene: -; CDR3 DNA: TGTGCCATCAGTGAGGAGGGTAAGAGTAAAGCTTTCTTT; CDR3 protein: CAISEEGKSKAFF
clone size: once; J gene: TRBJ2-7; V gene: TRBV11-2; D gene: -; CDR3 DNA: TGTGCCAGCAGCTTTGCGGGCTACGAGCAGTACTTC; CDR3 protein: CASSFAGYEQYF
clone size: -; J gene: TRBJ2-1; V gene: TRBV27; D gene: TRBD2; CDR3 DNA: TGTGCCAGCAGACGTTGGACTAGCGGGAGTTTAGACCCTACTGTATGGGAGCAGTTCTTC; CDR3 protein: CASRRWTSGSLDPTVWEQFF
clone size: -; J gene: TRBJ2-7; V gene: TRBV7-9; D gene: TRBD1; CDR3 DNA: TGTGCCAGCAGCCTACCAACCGGGACAGGGTTGTACGAGCAGTACTTC; CDR3 protein: CASSLPTGTGLYEQYF
clone size: -; J gene: TRBJ2-7; V gene: TRBV29-1; D gene: TRBD2; CDR3 DNA: TGCAGCGTTATTAGCGGGAACCCCCATGTGGTCGAGCAGTACTTC; CDR3 protein: CSVISGNPHVVEQYF
clone size: -; J gene: TRBJ2-5; V gene: TRBV6-5; D gene: -; CDR3 DNA: TGTGCCAGCAGTTACGAGGGTAGAAACCAGTACTTC; CDR3 protein: CASSYEGRNQYF
clone size: -; J gene: TRBJ2-7; V gene: TRBV19; D gene: TRBD1; CDR3 DNA: TGTGCCAGTAAAGGACGAGGTACCGGGACAGACATCTACGAGCAGTACTTC; CDR3 protein: CASKGRGTGTDIYEQYF
clone size: -; J gene: TRBJ2-7; V gene: TRBV29-1; D gene: -; CDR3 DNA: TGCAGCGGCACAAGTTCCTCCTACGAGCAGTACTTC; CDR3 protein: CSGTSSSYEQYF
clone size: -; J gene: TRBJ1-2; V gene: TRBV7-9; D gene: -; CDR3 DNA: TGTGCCAGCAGCTTTTCCGAGGGAAAGTATGGCTACACCTTC; CDR3 protein: CASSFSEGKYGYTF
clone size: -; J gene: TRBJ2-5; V gene: TRBV7-9; D gene: TRBD2; CDR3 DNA: TGTGCCAGCAGCCCCCCCCGCCTAGCGGGAAGAGAGACCCAGTACTTC; CDR3 protein: CASSPPRLAGRETQYF
clone size: once; J gene: TRBJ2-7; V gene: TRBV30; D gene: TRBD2; CDR3 DNA: TGTGCCGCGCGTGCCTTAGCGGGAGGGCCCCACGAGCAGTACTTC; CDR3 protein: CAARALAGGPHEQYF
clone size: -; J gene: TRBJ2-7; V gene: TRBV10-2; D gene: TRBD2; CDR3 DNA: TGCGCCAGCAGAGGCGGGAGCTCCTACGAGCAGTACTTC; CDR3 protein: CASRGGSSYEQYF
clone size: -; J gene: TRBJ2-7; V gene: TRBV30; D gene: TRBD2; CDR3 DNA: TGTGCCTGGAGTCCCCGTGGGGCTAGCGGGAGTTACGAGCAGTACTTC; CDR3 protein: CAWSPRGASGSYEQYF
clone size: -; J gene: TRBJ2-2; V gene: TRBV6-6; D gene: TRBD2; CDR3 DNA: TGTGCCAGCAGTCTCCGACTAGCGACCGGGGAGCTGTTTTTT; CDR3 protein: CASSLRLATGELFF
clone size: -; J gene: TRBJ1-4; V gene: TRBV4-3; D gene: -; CDR3 DNA: TGCGCCAGCAGCCAAGAGGAGGGGAGGGTTGGGGAAAAACTGTTTTTT; CDR3 protein: CASSQEEGRVGEKLFF
clone size: -; J gene: TRBJ2-7; V gene: TRBV20-1; D gene: -; CDR3 DNA: TGCAGTGCTAGAGATTATGTCGAGCAGTACTTC; CDR3 protein: CSARDYVEQYF
clone size: -; J gene: TRBJ1-5; V gene: TRBV6-1; D gene: -; CDR3 DNA: TGTGCCAGCAGTGAAATTAGGGGTGGCAATCAGCCCCAGCATTTT; CDR3 protein: CASSEIRGGNQPQHF
clone size: -; J gene: TRBJ1-2; V gene: TRBV2; D gene: TRBD1; CDR3 DNA: TGTGCCAGCAGGCCGGGACAGGGAGGCTATGGCTACACCTTC; CDR3 protein: CASRPGQGGYGYTF
clone size: -; J gene: TRBJ2-1; V gene: TRBV4-1; D gene: TRBD2; CDR3 DNA: TGCGCCAGCAGCCAAGATCCTAGCGGGAGATGGAATGAGCAGTTCTTC; CDR3 protein: CASSQDPSGRWNEQFF
clone size: -; J gene: TRBJ2-1; V gene: TRBV5-1; D gene: TRBD2; CDR3 DNA: TGCGCCAGCAGCTTGGAAGCGGGAGCGGGCAATGAGCAGTTCTTC; CDR3 protein: CASSLEAGAGNEQFF
clone size: -; J gene: TRBJ1-2; V gene: TRBV6-5; D gene: -; CDR3 DNA: TGTGCCAGCAGCCGCCCAGGGAACTATGGCTACACCTTC; CDR3 protein: CASSRPGNYGYTF
clone size: few; J gene: TRBJ1-5; V gene: TRBV30; D gene: -; CDR3 DNA: TGTGCCTGGAGTCCACGTCGGGGCAATCAGCCCCAGCATTTT; CDR3 protein: CAWSPRRGNQPQHF
clone size: once; J gene: TRBJ1-6; V gene: TRBV29-1; D gene: -; CDR3 DNA: TGCAGCGTCGGACTGGACTATAATTCACCCCTCCACTTT; CDR3 protein: CSVGLDYNSPLHF
clone size: -; J gene: TRBJ2-5; V gene: TRBV5-4; D gene: TRBD2; CDR3 DNA: TGTGCCAGCAGCTTACTAGCGGGGGCCCAAGAGACCCAGTACTTC; CDR3 protein: CASSLLAGAQETQYF
clone size: -; J gene: TRBJ2-1; V gene: TRBV11-2; D gene: TRBD2; CDR3 DNA: TGTGCCAGCAGCTTAACTCGCGGGAGGGCCAGTGAGCAGTTCTTC; CDR3 protein: CASSLTRGRASEQFF
clone size: -; J gene: TRBJ1-4; V gene: TRBV9; D gene: TRBD1; CDR3 DNA: TGTGCCAGCAGCGGAGGGACAGGGGATAAACTGTTTTTT; CDR3 protein: CASSGGTGDKLFF
clone size: -; J gene: TRBJ1-1; V gene: TRBV6-5; D gene: TRBD1; CDR3 DNA: TGTGCCAGCAGTTACGTGGCAGGGGGCACTGAAGCTTTCTTT; CDR3 protein: CASSYVAGGTEAFF
clone size: -; J gene: TRBJ1-5; V gene: TRBV6-5; D gene: -; CDR3 DNA: TGTGCCAGCAGTTCAGGACAGCTCCAGCCCCAGCATTTT; CDR3 protein: CASSSGQLQPQHF
clone size: -; J gene: TRBJ1-1; V gene: TRBV7-2; D gene: -; CDR3 DNA: TGTGCCAGCAGCCCCACCACGGGGAACACTGAAGCTTTCTTT; CDR3 protein: CASSPTTGNTEAFF
clone size: -; J gene: TRBJ1-3; V gene: TRBV25-1; D gene: -; CDR3 DNA: TGTGCCAGCAGTGAATATCCCTACTCTGGAAACACCATATATTTT; CDR3 protein: CASSEYPYSGNTIYF
clone size: -; J gene: TRBJ1-4; V gene: TRBV4-1; D gene: -; CDR3 DNA: TGCGCCAGCAGCCGCGGACTTAATGAAAAACTGTTTTTT; CDR3 protein: CASSRGLNEKLFF
clone size: -; J gene: TRBJ2-7; V gene: TRBV4-1; D gene: TRBD2; CDR3 DNA: TGCGCCAGCAGCCGGGCGACTAGCGGGGCGACCTACGAGCAGTACTTC; CDR3 protein: CASSRATSGATYEQYF